This T cell receptor (beta chain) was retrieved from a study of blood T cell repertoires in COVID-19. Study-wide background: COVID-19 samples from acute and convalescent phases originated in the United States, Italy and Spain. Sample material is recorded as cDNA or gDNA derived from T cells, B-cell-depleted T cells, or PBMCs.

Data came from immunoSEQ multiplex PCR; TCRdb stores just in-frame clones and leaves some out. The table lists more than 100,000 clones, over 75% of them singletons. There are 12 residues in the CDR3. Trimming cost V 2 bases and J 5 bases, with 10 bases left between them. Germline-derived CDR1 and CDR2 are GTSNPN and SVGIG (reference sequence). This clone was observed a few times. The receptor was derived from a woman in her sixties or seventies with acute or convalescent COVID-19. This chain connects TRBV30 to TRBJ2-7, with a possible D match to TRBD1 (5 bases). Specimen: peripheral blood. The CDR3 DNA reads TGTGCCTGGAGTAAGGGGATCAACGAGCAGTACTTC. This sequence encodes CAWSKGINEQYF.